The rows below give T cell receptor beta chains drawn from one sample of a study of blood T cell repertoires in COVID-19. Generated by immunoSEQ multiplex PCR, the TCRdb table keeps only in-frame clones and is missing some. The sample has under 200,000 clones, 88% seen once. What was sequenced was peripheral blood. The source of these receptors is a man in his forties or fifties with active or convalescent COVID-19. Each CDR3 is given with its conserved first and last residue. D genes are given only for firm matches. Rows may omit the clone size; those that give it use once, few, many or a size class.

J gene | V gene | clone size | D gene | CDR3 DNA | CDR3 protein
TRBJ1-2 | TRBV4-3 | - | - | TGCGCCAGCAGCCAAGACCCGTTTTATGGCTACACCTTC | CASSQDPFYGYTF
TRBJ1-5 | TRBV4-2 | - | - | TGTGCCAGCACCTTGGGGCAAGGGAATGCTCAGCCCCAGCATTTT | CASTLGQGNAQPQHF
TRBJ1-2 | TRBV5-1 | - | - | TGCGCCAGCAGCTTCAACCAGGGCGAGGCCTATGGCTACACCTTC | CASSFNQGEAYGYTF
TRBJ1-5 | TRBV19 | - | TRBD1 | TGTGCCAGTACCCACAGGGGTTATAGCAATCAGCCCCAGCATTTT | CASTHRGYSNQPQHF
TRBJ2-7 | TRBV11-1 | - | TRBD2 | TGTGCCAGCAGCTTAGCCTTGGCCCCCGGGACTAGCGGAACCTACGAGCAGTACTTC | CASSLALAPGTSGTYEQYF
TRBJ2-3 | TRBV12-5 | - | - | TGTGCTAGTGGTTTGAGTCTCCGAGGTTCCACAGATACGCAGTATTTT | CASGLSLRGSTDTQYF
TRBJ1-1 | TRBV6-6 | - | - | TGTGCCAGCAGTGCGGGAGACGGGAACACTGAAGCTTTCTTT | CASSAGDGNTEAFF
TRBJ1-6 | TRBV19 | once | TRBD1 | TGTGCCAGTAGGATAATGACAGGGGGCGCATTAAATTCACCCCTCCACTTT | CASRIMTGGALNSPLHF
TRBJ1-1 | TRBV19 | - | - | TGTGCCAGTAGTCCGTGGACAGCTGAAGCTTTCTTT | CASSPWTAEAFF
TRBJ1-5 | TRBV2 | few | - | TGTGCCAGCAGTGAGGTTGACGGGAGCAATCAGCCCCAGCATTTT | CASSEVDGSNQPQHF
TRBJ2-1 | TRBV4-2 | - | - | TGTGCCAGCAGCCCCACAGGGGAGGTCTACAATGAGCAGTTCTTC | CASSPTGEVYNEQFF
TRBJ1-4 | TRBV9 | - | TRBD1 | TGTGCCAGCAGCGGAACTGAGACAGGGTATTCTAATGAAAAACTGTTTTTT | CASSGTETGYSNEKLFF
TRBJ2-1 | TRBV5-4 | - | - | TGTGCCAGCAGCTTGGTTTTCGGGGGATCCTACAATGAGCAGTTCTTC | CASSLVFGGSYNEQFF
TRBJ1-3 | TRBV30 | - | TRBD1 | TGTGCCTGGAGCAAAGACAGGGACTCTGGAAACACCATATATTTT | CAWSKDRDSGNTIYF